This entry describes one T cell receptor beta chain. This entry is derived from a study of blood T cell repertoires in COVID-19. On the study more broadly: The United States, Italy and Spain were the sources of the acute and convalescent COVID-19 samples. PBMCs, B-cell-depleted T cells, or T cells provided the cDNA or gDNA that made up the material.

As handled by the study authors: Estimates of nucleated cell counts were drawn from the amplification of reference gene primers. Repertoires were generated with immunoSEQ multiplex PCR, while TCRdb's copy carries only in-frame clones and drops some. Clone size and V and J calls were adopted from that table, with D and trimming inferred from the DNA. The table records some 110,000 clones, roughly 86% of them present only once. The sequence was obtained from a middle-aged man with acute or convalescent COVID-19. The sample consisted of peripheral blood.

CDR3 DNA: TGTGCCAGCAGCCAAAAGACAGGGCCGAGCTCCTATAATTCACCCCTCCACTTT. This translates into CASSQKTGPSSYNSPLHF. The chain carries TRBV14 and TRBJ1-6; 7 bases are shared with TRBD1. The CDR3 covers 18 residues. Germline-derived CDR1 and CDR2 are SGHDN and FVKESK. The V segment lost 2 bases and the J segment 0 bases; nucleotides outside the gene matches: 7.